This T cell receptor beta chain appears in the sequencing data of a study of T cell responses to AZD1222 COVID-19 vaccine. Study-wide points: As reported, nearly half of all spike-specific TCRs target variant regions that are unmutated. White British people made up most donors, females outnumbered males, and clonal diversity was possibly underestimated. Two AZD1222 administrations were followed by greater Spike-specific TCR breadth and depth. Recipients of AZD1222 seropositive at baseline numbered only five or six.

The CDR3 spans 16 residues. V lost 2 bases, J lost 3 bases, and 10 bases stayed unmatched. Looked up from germline, CDR1 is SGHKS and CDR2 is YYEKEE (reference sequence). With regard to this clone: Its antigen is unknown.

Assay: immunoSEQ multiplex PCR; the TCRdb copy retains only in-frame clones and omits some. The repertoire consists of some 200,000 clones, with about nine tenths occurring once and the leading ten covering 0.99%. Sequenced material: peripheral blood, taken on day 0 of AZD1222 vaccination. This sequence joins TRBV5-5 and TRBJ2-7; TRBD1 matches 8 bases. The sequence came from an adult in good health. CDR3 residues: CASSLPYRTGNYEQYF. The CDR3 nucleotides read TGTGCCAGCAGCTTACCTTATAGGACAGGGAACTACGAGCAGTACTTC.